A selection of T cell receptor beta chains follows, all from one sample in a study of response to subunit inactivated influenza vaccine. Via MiXCR, TCRdb re-called the RT-PCR reads, giving one row per CDR3 protein. The sample lists hundreds of thousands of distinct CDR3 sequences, about 15% seen once, with 6.5% to 8.5% in the top ten. Source: PBMCs from blood, taken about 14 days before vaccination. The receptors stem from a man aged 50 to 59 who received an inactivated influenza vaccine. CDR3s include the opening cysteine and the closing phenylalanine or tryptophan. Fields, in order: V gene, D gene, clone size, J gene, CDR3 DNA, CDR3 protein. A D gene is named only where the DNA matches it firmly. Size values are once, few and many counts, or a class for expanded clones, and some rows have none.

v_call: TRBV28; d_call: NA; clone_size: many; j_call: TRBJ2-1; cdr3_nt: TGTGCCAGCAGTTCACCAGGGCCCGCCGTGGATGAGCAGTTCTTC; cdr3_aa: CASSSPGPAVDEQFF
v_call: TRBV10-3; d_call: NA; clone_size: NA; j_call: TRBJ2-7; cdr3_nt: TGTGCCATCAGTGCTTGGGGTGAGTCCCACGAGCAGTACTTC; cdr3_aa: CAISAWGESHEQYF
v_call: TRBV19; d_call: NA; clone_size: many; j_call: TRBJ1-1; cdr3_nt: TGTGCCAGTAGAGGATTACAGGGTATCATGAACACTGAAGCTTTCTTT; cdr3_aa: CASRGLQGIMNTEAFF
v_call: TRBV29-1; d_call: TRBD1; clone_size: NA; j_call: TRBJ2-7; cdr3_nt: TGCAGCGTTGAAGCTCCTCTTGCGGGACAGGGTGCCTACGAGCAGTACTTC; cdr3_aa: CSVEAPLAGQGAYEQYF
v_call: TRBV3-1; d_call: NA; clone_size: many; j_call: TRBJ2-5; cdr3_nt: TGTGCCAGCTCACCAGTCGGCCAAGAGACCCAGTACTTC; cdr3_aa: CASSPVGQETQYF
v_call: TRBV9; d_call: NA; clone_size: NA; j_call: TRBJ2-1; cdr3_nt: TGTGCCAGCAGCGTAGCCCCTACCTACAATGAGCAGTTCTTC; cdr3_aa: CASSVAPTYNEQFF
v_call: TRBV4-3; d_call: TRBD2; clone_size: few; j_call: TRBJ2-2; cdr3_nt: TGCGCCAGCAGCTGGGGGGGTCGCGGATTAACCGGGGAGCTGTTTTTT; cdr3_aa: CASSWGGRGLTGELFF
v_call: TRBV5-1; d_call: NA; clone_size: few; j_call: TRBJ2-3; cdr3_nt: TGCGCCAGCAGCTTCCTAACACTGGACACAGATACGCAGTATTTT; cdr3_aa: CASSFLTLDTDTQYF
v_call: TRBV10-3; d_call: NA; clone_size: few; j_call: TRBJ1-2; cdr3_nt: TGTGCCATCAGTGGGGGTTCTAACTATGGCTACACCTTC; cdr3_aa: CAISGGSNYGYTF
v_call: TRBV6-5; d_call: NA; clone_size: many; j_call: TRBJ1-5; cdr3_nt: TGTGCCAGCAGTTACCGGGGGGGGTATCCCCAGCATTTT; cdr3_aa: CASSYRGGYPQHF
v_call: TRBV5-1; d_call: TRBD1; clone_size: NA; j_call: TRBJ2-5; cdr3_nt: TGCGCCAGCAGCTTGGGTGTCTGGGAACAGGGGAAAGAGACCCAGTACTTC; cdr3_aa: CASSLGVWEQGKETQYF
v_call: TRBV5-5; d_call: TRBD1; clone_size: few; j_call: TRBJ2-7; cdr3_nt: TGTGCCAGCAGCTTGGCGACAGGGGAGGACGAGCAGTACTTC; cdr3_aa: CASSLATGEDEQYF
v_call: TRBV7-6; d_call: NA; clone_size: NA; j_call: TRBJ2-1; cdr3_nt: TGTGCCAGCCTCGGATTAGCCGATGAGCAGTTCTTC; cdr3_aa: CASLGLADEQFF
v_call: TRBV20-1; d_call: NA; clone_size: NA; j_call: TRBJ1-1; cdr3_nt: TGCAGTGCTGGGGGGCCCGCCTGGGGGGTAGCTTTCTTT; cdr3_aa: CSAGGPAWGVAFF
v_call: TRBV5-1; d_call: NA; clone_size: NA; j_call: TRBJ1-6; cdr3_nt: TGCGCCAGCAGCTTGTCCCAGACAGGCGGTTCACCCCTCCACTTT; cdr3_aa: CASSLSQTGGSPLHF
v_call: TRBV20-1; d_call: NA; clone_size: few; j_call: TRBJ2-7; cdr3_nt: TGCAGTGCTACCGGATGGGACAACACCTACGAGCAGTACTTC; cdr3_aa: CSATGWDNTYEQYF
v_call: TRBV5-1; d_call: NA; clone_size: many; j_call: TRBJ1-2; cdr3_nt: TGCGCCAGCAGCTTGGGAACTAACTATGGCTACACCTTC; cdr3_aa: CASSLGTNYGYTF
v_call: TRBV7-9; d_call: NA; clone_size: few; j_call: TRBJ1-1; cdr3_nt: TGTGCCAGCAGCACCGATGGACCTGAAGCTTTCTTT; cdr3_aa: CASSTDGPEAFF
v_call: TRBV4-2; d_call: NA; clone_size: NA; j_call: TRBJ1-5; cdr3_nt: TGTGCCAGCAGCCATGAGGTTGGGAATCAGCCCCAGCATTTT; cdr3_aa: CASSHEVGNQPQHF
v_call: TRBV12-3/TRBV12-4; d_call: NA; clone_size: many; j_call: TRBJ2-5; cdr3_nt: TGTGCCAGCAGTCAGGGGAAAGAGACCCAGTACTTC; cdr3_aa: CASSQGKETQYF
v_call: TRBV5-5; d_call: NA; clone_size: few; j_call: TRBJ2-3; cdr3_nt: TGTGCCAGCAGCGTGGGGGCTTCTGGACCCACAGATACGCAGTATTTT; cdr3_aa: CASSVGASGPTDTQYF
v_call: TRBV7-9; d_call: NA; clone_size: NA; j_call: TRBJ1-1; cdr3_nt: TGTGCCAGCAGCTTATGGACAGACCCGAACACTGAAGCTTTCTTT; cdr3_aa: CASSLWTDPNTEAFF
v_call: TRBV3-1; d_call: NA; clone_size: NA; j_call: TRBJ1-5; cdr3_nt: TGTGCCAGCAGCCAAGTCATCGGGGCTCAGCCCCAGCATTTT; cdr3_aa: CASSQVIGAQPQHF
v_call: TRBV6-5; d_call: TRBD2; clone_size: few; j_call: TRBJ2-1; cdr3_nt: TGTGCCAGCAGTTACCCCCGGACTAGCGGACTTAATGAGCAGTTCTTC; cdr3_aa: CASSYPRTSGLNEQFF
v_call: TRBV15; d_call: TRBD2; clone_size: NA; j_call: TRBJ2-3; cdr3_nt: TGTGCCACCAAGGGGACTACTAGCACAAATACGCAGTATTTT; cdr3_aa: CATKGTTSTNTQYF
v_call: TRBV7-3; d_call: NA; clone_size: NA; j_call: TRBJ2-1; cdr3_nt: TGTGCCAGCAGCCGAGGGGGTGACTACAATGAGCAGTTCTTC; cdr3_aa: CASSRGGDYNEQFF